These T cell receptor beta chains were read from a single sample in a study of beta chain features in type 1 diabetes. Measured with immunoSEQ multiplex PCR; TCRdb has only the in-frame clones, and not every one. Among about 230,000 clones listed, 16% were seen once. The sequencing sample was made of naive CD4+ T cells from blood. These receptors were obtained from a man aged 30 to 39 with type 1 diabetes. Each CDR3 is given with its conserved first and last residue. A D gene is named only where the DNA matches it firmly. Clone sizes are given selectively: once, few, many, or a class where the clone is expanded.

TRBV25-1,.,.,TRBJ1-2,TGTGCCAGCAGTGTAGCCGGACACTATGGCTACACCTTC,CASSVAGHYGYTF
TRBV4-2,.,TRBD2,TRBJ2-7,TGTGCCAGCAGCCAAGAGGTTAGCGGGAAGTACGAGCAGTACTTC,CASSQEVSGKYEQYF
TRBV7-2,.,.,TRBJ2-7,TGTGCCAGCAGCGGACGGACGAGTTCCTACGAGCAGTACTTC,CASSGRTSSYEQYF
TRBV30,few,.,TRBJ2-5,TGTGCCTGGGAGTACCAGGGGGGAGAGACCCAGTACTTC,CAWEYQGGETQYF
TRBV29-1,.,.,TRBJ2-3,TGCAGCGCTAAAGGGAGCGGGCCCGGCACAGATACGCAGTATTTT,CSAKGSGPGTDTQYF
TRBV7-9,few,TRBD2,TRBJ2-5,TGTGCCAGTTCGGGACTAGCGGGTGGAGAGACCCAGTACTTC,CASSGLAGGETQYF
TRBV15,.,.,TRBJ1-1,TGTGCCACCAGCCTGGTCGTGAACACTGAAGCTTTCTTT,CATSLVVNTEAFF
TRBV7-9,few,.,TRBJ2-5,TGTGCCAGCAGCCGTGGGGAGGAGACCCAGTACTTC,CASSRGEETQYF
TRBV29-1,.,TRBD1,TRBJ2-1,TGCAGCGTTCAGAGGGACAGGGGCTACAATGAGCAGTTCTTC,CSVQRDRGYNEQFF
TRBV27,few,.,TRBJ2-2,TGTGCCAGCATGCGGGCACCGAACACCGGGGAGCTGTTTTTT,CASMRAPNTGELFF
TRBV6-4,few,.,TRBJ2-1,TGTGCCAGCAGGAGGGGGGCAAACTCCTACAATGAGCAGTTCTTC,CASRRGANSYNEQFF
TRBV6-5,.,.,TRBJ2-1,TGTGCCAGCAGTTACTCTCCTGGGTATGAGCAGTTCTTC,CASSYSPGYEQFF
TRBV7-2,few,.,TRBJ2-3,TGTGCCAGCAGCTTAGCAAATGCTAAGGCAGATACGCAGTATTTT,CASSLANAKADTQYF
TRBV7-8,.,TRBD1,TRBJ1-5,TGTGCCAGCAGCTTAGGACAGGGGGCCCAGCCCCAGCATTTT,CASSLGQGAQPQHF
TRBV7-7,.,.,TRBJ2-7,TGTGCTAGCAGCCCCAACAGGACCTCCTACGAGCAGTACTTC,CASSPNRTSYEQYF
TRBV2,.,.,TRBJ1-2,TGTGCCAGCAGTGAGGCCTATGGCTACACCTTC,CASSEAYGYTF
TRBV15,.,.,TRBJ1-1,TGTGCCACCAGCAGAGATCAGGTTATCACTGAAGCTTTCTTT,CATSRDQVITEAFF
TRBV7-8,.,.,TRBJ2-7,TGTGCCAGCAGCTTAGCGCGTTGGGGACTGCCCCTCGTTTACGAGCAGTACTTC,CASSLARWGLPLVYEQYF
TRBV30,.,.,TRBJ2-5,TGTGCCTGGAGTGTAAACAGCCAAGAGACCCAGTACTTC,CAWSVNSQETQYF
TRBV21-1,few,.,TRBJ2-6,TGTGCCAGCAGCGACTTCGGACAGCCCGGGGCCAACGTCCTGACTTTC,CASSDFGQPGANVLTF
TRBV7-2,.,TRBD2,TRBJ2-7,TGTGCCAGCAGCTCCAGCGGGATGGTCTACGAGCAGTACTTC,CASSSSGMVYEQYF
TRBV19,few,.,TRBJ2-1,TGTGCCAGTAGTAAGGTGGGTGAGCAGTTCTTC,CASSKVGEQFF
TRBV7-2,few,.,TRBJ1-3,TGTGCCACCTCCACAGGGATCTCTGGAAACACCATATATTTT,CATSTGISGNTIYF
TRBV29-1,few,TRBD1,TRBJ2-7,TGCAGCGTTGAAGATCGGACAGGTGGGTCCTACGAGCAGTACTTC,CSVEDRTGGSYEQYF
TRBV7-9,.,.,TRBJ2-2,TGTGCCAGCAGCTTAGCGGCTTATGGAGGGGAGCTGTTTTTT,CASSLAAYGGELFF
TRBV29-1,.,.,TRBJ2-5,TGCAGCGTTGAACGGGGAGTCGAGACCCAGTACTTC,CSVERGVETQYF
TRBV23-1,few,TRBD1,TRBJ2-1,TGCGCCAGCAGACGACCTCAGGGGACAGGGAGGTATGAGCAGTTCTTC,CASRRPQGTGRYEQFF
TRBV5-1,.,TRBD1,TRBJ2-1,TGCGCCAGCAGCTTGGCGGGGACAGCGTCGCTCAATGAGCAGTTCTTC,CASSLAGTASLNEQFF
TRBV28,once,.,TRBJ2-2,TGTGCCAGCAGTTTAACGCCCGGTAACACCGGGGAGCTGTTTTTT,CASSLTPGNTGELFF
TRBV2,few,.,TRBJ2-5,TGTGCCAGCAGTGATAGCCAAGAGACCCAGTACTTC,CASSDSQETQYF
TRBV14,few,.,TRBJ2-1,TGTGCCAGCAGCTACGGACCCCTGCTGCAGTTCTTC,CASSYGPLLQFF
TRBV30,few,.,TRBJ2-1,TGTGTAATTAGCTCCTACAATGAGCAGTTCTTC,CVISSYNEQFF
TRBV2,.,TRBD1,TRBJ2-5,TGTGCCAGCAGTTCCACAGGGGCGGAGACCCAGTACTTC,CASSSTGAETQYF
TRBV29-1,few,.,TRBJ1-1,TGCAGCGTTGATCTACAGACGAACACTGAAGCTTTCTTT,CSVDLQTNTEAFF
TRBV29-1,.,TRBD2,TRBJ2-1,TGCAGCGCCGGCCTAGGACTAGCTCGGTTCTTC,CSAGLGLARFF
TRBV4-1,few,.,TRBJ2-5,TGCGCCAGCAGCCAACGACAGACTAATCAAGAGACCCAGTACTTC,CASSQRQTNQETQYF
TRBV7-2,few,.,TRBJ2-3,TGTGCCAGCAGCTTAGACCGGCTAGTGGGAGATACGCAGTATTTT,CASSLDRLVGDTQYF
TRBV2,.,.,TRBJ2-7,TGTGCCAGCAGTGATGATAGCGAGCAGTACTTC,CASSDDSEQYF
TRBV7-9,.,TRBD2,TRBJ2-1,TGTGCCAGCAGCCCCAGGGGGCTAGCGGGAGGCGATGAGCAGTTCTTC,CASSPRGLAGGDEQFF
TRBV7-9,few,TRBD1,TRBJ2-7,TGTGCCAGCGGCACCCCTCGGGACAGGCCGAGCTCCTACGAGCAGTACTTC,CASGTPRDRPSSYEQYF
TRBV7-2,.,.,TRBJ2-5,TGTGCCAGCAGCTTAGCGGGGACAGAGACCCAGTACTTC,CASSLAGTETQYF
TRBV30,few,.,TRBJ2-5,TGTGCCCGGAGGGACAGTAAAGAGACCCAGTACTTC,CARRDSKETQYF
TRBV10-3,few,.,TRBJ2-7,TGTGCCATCAGGGGGGGTGCCGGGACATACTCCTACGAGCAGTACTTC,CAIRGGAGTYSYEQYF